What follows describes a single T cell receptor (beta chain). The target antigen is unknown. The sample originates from a study of cytomegalovirus exposure and HLA in healthy donors. Study-level points and caveats: The classifier, whose performance was assessed in both the original and validation cohorts, reportedly diagnosed cytomegalovirus status with high specificity and sensitivity.

The PCR contained 60 Vbeta and 13 Jbeta primers. The repertoire was sequenced with immunoSEQ multiplex PCR; TCRdb's copy has only in-frame clones and lacks some. The sample shows around 150,000 clones, about three quarters of them seen only once. The V gene end was trimmed by 4 bases and the J gene end by 3 bases; junction bases not matched to a gene: 5. The CDR3 sequence is 14 residues long. Germline V gene lookup returns CDR1 SGHRS and CDR2 YFSETQ. Source material: PBMCs. The TCR sequence derives from a male donor in good health and CMV-seronegative. The V gene is TRBV5-1, the J gene TRBJ2-7, with 9 positions matching TRBD1. CDR3 region: CASSTTGGFYEQYF. The CDR3 coding sequence is TGCGCCAGCAGCACTACAGGGGGCTTCTACGAGCAGTACTTC.